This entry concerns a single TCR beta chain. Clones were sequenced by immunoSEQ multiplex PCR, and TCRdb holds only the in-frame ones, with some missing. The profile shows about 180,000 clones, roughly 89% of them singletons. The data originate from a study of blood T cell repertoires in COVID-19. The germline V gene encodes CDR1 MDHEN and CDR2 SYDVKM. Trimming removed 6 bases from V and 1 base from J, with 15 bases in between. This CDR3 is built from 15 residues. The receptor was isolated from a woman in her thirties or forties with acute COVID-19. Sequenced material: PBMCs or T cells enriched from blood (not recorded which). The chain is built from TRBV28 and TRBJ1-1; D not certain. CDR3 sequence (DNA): TGTGCCAGCAGGCATCCGTATGGAGAGAACACTGAAGCTTTCTTT. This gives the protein CASRHPYGENTEAFF.